The sequence of this T cell receptor beta chain was determined in a study of blood T cell repertoires in COVID-19. Overall study: COVID-19 samples from acute and convalescent phases originated in the United States, Italy and Spain. In each case, the material was cDNA or gDNA derived from T cells, B-cell-depleted T cells, or PBMCs.

Germline assignment: CDR1 SGHTA and CDR2 FQGNSA. The CDR3 is 14 amino acids. V lost 5 bases and J lost 6; bases outside the gene matches: 9. Per the original methods: Amplification with reference gene primers provided the estimates of nucleated cell counts. TCRdb's copy holds only in-frame clones and misses some; the assay was immunoSEQ multiplex PCR. For V, J and clone size, that table is used; D and trimming come from the DNA. The table includes about 200,000 clones, approximately 85% detected once. The sample taken for sequencing was peripheral blood. This chain joins TRBV7-2 and TRBJ2-7; 8 bases agree with TRBD2. The TCR comes from a human donor with active or convalescent COVID-19. The donor label of this sample is uncertain. CDR3 coding DNA: TGTGCCAGCAGCGACAGGCGACTAGCGTTCGAGCAGTACTTC. It is translated as CASSDRRLAFEQYF.